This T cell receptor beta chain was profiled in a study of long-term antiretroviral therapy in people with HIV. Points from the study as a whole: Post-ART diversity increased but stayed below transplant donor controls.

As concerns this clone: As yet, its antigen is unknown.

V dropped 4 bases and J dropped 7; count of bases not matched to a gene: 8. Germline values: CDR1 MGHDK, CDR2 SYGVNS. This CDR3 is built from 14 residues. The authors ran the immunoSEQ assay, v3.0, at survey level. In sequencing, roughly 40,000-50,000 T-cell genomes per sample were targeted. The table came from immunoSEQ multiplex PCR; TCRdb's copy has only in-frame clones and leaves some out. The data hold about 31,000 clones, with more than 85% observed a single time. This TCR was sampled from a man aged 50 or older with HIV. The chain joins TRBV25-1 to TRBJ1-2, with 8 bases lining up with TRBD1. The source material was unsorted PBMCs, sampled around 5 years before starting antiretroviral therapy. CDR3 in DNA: TGTGCCAGCAGTGGTGGACAGGGATGGTCTGGCTACACCTTC. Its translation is CASSGGQGWSGYTF.